Following are 18 T cell receptor beta chains from one sample sequenced in a study of blood T cell repertoires in COVID-19. Sequencing was performed with immunoSEQ multiplex PCR; in TCRdb, only in-frame clones are kept and a portion is missing. In the table there are 150,000 to 190,000 clones, approximately 80% of which are singletons. The sample taken for sequencing was peripheral blood. The origin of the receptors is a woman older than 75 with acute or convalescent COVID-19.

The rearrangement links TRBV7-9 to TRBJ1-4; perhaps TRBD1 as D (5 bases). V gave up 0 bases and J gave up 4 bases, with 9 bases separating them. This CDR3 spans 15 amino acids. Germline V gene data show CDR1 as SEHNR and CDR2 as FQNEAQ (reference sequence). CDR3 amino acids: CASSLAQRGNEKLFF. The CDR3 bases are TGTGCCAGCAGCTTAGCCCAAAGGGGTAATGAAAAACTGTTTTTT.

V usage is TRBV10-3 and J usage is TRBJ1-3; D is unresolved. CDR1 is ENHRY and CDR2 is SYGVKD in the germline V gene. The CDR3 is 12 amino acids. V lost 10 bases and J 1 base, leaving 8 bases between the germline ends. This CDR3 is CATLVSGNTIYF. CDR3 nucleotides: TGTGCCACCCTAGTTTCTGGAAACACCATATATTTT.

The DNA for the CDR3 is TGCGCCAGCAGCTTTATGACTTCAGGGGGCGAGCAGTTCTTC. Protein product: CASSFMTSGGEQFF. This chain links TRBV5-1 with TRBJ2-1; 8 bases are shared with TRBD1. The CDR3 contains 14 residues. The V gene end was trimmed by 2 bases and the J gene end by 10 bases; junction bases not matched to a gene: 8. CDR1 is SGHRS and CDR2 is YFSETQ in the germline V gene.

V is TRBV2 and J is TRBJ1-1; maybe TRBD1 (5 bases). This CDR3 has 13 amino acids. Per the germline V gene, CDR1 is SNHLY and CDR2 is FYNNEI. The ends were cut back, 5 bases at V and 7 bases at J, with 14 bases in the middle. The CDR3 sequence is CASSHGRGYEAFF. The CDR3 nucleotides read TGTGCCAGCAGTCATGGGAGGGGATATGAAGCTTTCTTT.

V gene TRBV29-1 combines with J gene TRBJ2-1, with 7 bases lining up with TRBD1. CDR3 length: 15 residues. V lost 3 bases, J lost 5 bases, and 10 bases stayed unmatched. The germline V gene has CDR1 SQVTM and CDR2 ANQGSEA. This chain's CDR3 is CSVDKGARLHNEQFF. CDR3 bases: TGCAGCGTTGACAAGGGGGCAAGACTGCACAATGAGCAGTTCTTC.

The rearrangement uses TRBV7-6 and TRBJ1-5, with D unresolved. Germline CDR1 is SGHVS and CDR2 is FNYEAQ. This CDR3 region has 17 residues. Trimming removed 2 bases from V and 1 base from J, with 15 bases in between. This CDR3 is CASSLNFGGISNQPQHF. The CDR3 bases are TGTGCCAGCAGCTTAAATTTCGGTGGTATCAGCAATCAGCCCCAGCATTTT. Complete variable domain (other parts from reference TRBV7-6 and TRBJ1-5): GAGVSQSPRYKVTKRGQDVALRCDPISGHVSLYWYRQALGQGPEFLTYFNYEAQQDKSGLPNDRFSAERPEGSISTLTIQRTEQRDSAMYRCASSLNFGGISNQPQHFGDGTRLSIL.

The chain uses TRBV11-2 and TRBJ1-2; D possibly corresponds to TRBD1 (6 bases). CDR3 size: 13 residues. The germline gives CDR1 SGHAT, CDR2 FQNNGV. The germline V and J ends were trimmed by 5 bases and 2 bases, with 9 bases remaining between them. In nucleotides, the CDR3 is TGTGCCAGCAGCAGGGGACAAAACTATGGCTACACCTTC. Its translation: CASSRGQNYGYTF.

This clone showed up just a few times. This rearrangement joins TRBV6-2 or TRBV6-3 to TRBJ1-2; no firm D call. The CDR3 sequence is 15 residues long. V lost 8 bases and J lost 2, with 18 bases in between. Germline V lookup: CDR1 MNHEY, CDR2 SVGEGT. Here the CDR3 DNA reads TGTGCCAGCCGTTTGGGCACGAACTTAAACTATGGCTACACCTTC. This gives the protein CASRLGTNLNYGYTF.

The chain recombines TRBV5-4 with TRBJ1-2; 7 bases agree with TRBD1. This CDR3 is 14 amino acids long. Germline values: CDR1 SGHNT, CDR2 YYREEE (reference sequence). The J segment lost 1 base and the V segment lost 4 bases, leaving 4 bases of the junction unmatched. The CDR3 DNA reads as TGTGCCAGCAGCCTAGGACAGGTTAACTATGGCTACACCTTC. Its protein product is CASSLGQVNYGYTF. Full variable domain (remainder filled in from reference TRBV5-4 and TRBJ1-2): ETGVTQSPTHLIKTRGQQVTLRCSSQSGHNTVSWYQQALGQGPQFIFQYYREEENGRGNFPPRFSGLQFPNYSSELNVNALELDDSALYLCASSLGQVNYGYTFGSGTRLTVV.

The V gene is TRBV11-1, the J gene TRBJ1-2; 9 bases agree with TRBD1. The V and J ends lost 4 bases and 3 bases, in that order; junction bases with no gene match: 3. This CDR3 comprises 14 residues. Germline lookup yields CDR1 SGHAT and CDR2 FQDESV (reference sequence). The CDR3 bases are TGTGCCAGCAGCTCGGGACAGGGCCACTATGGCTACACCTTC. Residues: CASSSGQGHYGYTF.

The genes are TRBV6-6 and TRBJ2-7; 8 bases fit TRBD2. CDR1 and CDR2 from the germline V gene are MNHNY and SVGAGI (reference sequence). V dropped 7 bases and J dropped 4; count of bases not matched to a gene: 12. CDR3 length: 15 amino acids. The CDR3 loop is CASISQTGTRYEQYF. DNA for the CDR3: TGTGCCAGCATCTCCCAAACCGGGACTAGATACGAGCAGTACTTC.

This clone was seen only a few times. The chain couples TRBV4-1 to TRBJ2-1; D is possibly TRBD2 (7 bases). The CDR3 is made up of 15 amino acids. V shed 5 bases and J shed 0 bases, with 11 bases lying between them. Germline values: CDR1 MGHRA, CDR2 YSYEKL. Written as DNA, the CDR3 is TGCGCCAGCAGCGGGGGGGCCAGCTCCTACAATGAGCAGTTCTTC. Translating gives CASSGGASSYNEQFF.

V gene TRBV6-5 combines with J gene TRBJ1-1, with 7 nucleotides matching TRBD1. J gave up 5 bases and V 6 bases, and 9 bases lay outside the gene matches. This CDR3 contains 14 residues. The V gene's germline CDR1 is MNHEY and CDR2 SVGAGI. CDR3 sequence: CASSPDRVGTEAFF. The CDR3 DNA follows: TGTGCCAGCAGCCCAGACAGGGTGGGTACTGAAGCTTTCTTT.

The gene calls are TRBV9 and TRBJ2-7; 7 bases agree with TRBD1. Germline CDR1 and CDR2: SGDLS and YYNGEE. The length of the CDR3 is 16 residues. The junction had 10 bases not matched to a gene; V was cut back by 3 bases and J by 1 base. The CDR3 protein is CASSEGSGTASYEQYF. Written as DNA, the CDR3 is TGTGCCAGCAGCGAGGGATCCGGGACAGCGTCCTACGAGCAGTACTTC.

The V gene is TRBV9, the J gene TRBJ2-5, with 7 bases that match TRBD2. The germline gives CDR1 SGDLS, CDR2 YYNGEE. V dropped 0 bases and J dropped 2; count of bases not matched to a gene: 7. CDR3 size: 16 residues. The chain's CDR3 is CASSVGGRARQETQYF. CDR3 nucleotide sequence: TGTGCCAGCAGCGTAGGTGGGAGGGCGAGACAAGAGACCCAGTACTTC.

J is TRBJ1-3 and V is TRBV19; no clear D gene. Germline V CDR1 and CDR2: LNHDA, SQIVND (reference sequence). CDR3 length: 14 residues. V lost 6 bases and J 7 bases, leaving 16 bases between the germline ends. The CDR3 coding sequence is TGTGCCAGTAGGGGCAACCCTCCGGTTAACACCATATATTTT. Translation gives CASRGNPPVNTIYF.

V and J are TRBV5-4 and TRBJ2-6; weak D call: TRBD1 (5 bases). The CDR3 covers 19 residues. With 0 bases removed from V and 0 bases from J, the gap between germline ends came to 16 bases. Germline-derived CDR1 and CDR2 are SGHNT and YYREEE (reference sequence). The CDR3 protein is CASSLGVWKRGSGANVLTF. CDR3 nucleotides: TGTGCCAGCAGCTTGGGGGTTTGGAAAAGGGGCTCTGGGGCCAACGTCCTGACTTTC.

This clone was detected only a few times. The chain joins TRBV19 to TRBJ2-5; TRBD1 might be the D (5 bases). The CDR3 has 13 residues. Trimming stripped 3 bases from V and 4 bases from J, with 9 bases between. Germline assignment: CDR1 LNHDA and CDR2 SQIVND (reference sequence). This CDR3 reads CASSMSRAETQYF. CDR3 in DNA: TGTGCCAGTAGTATGAGCAGGGCAGAGACCCAGTACTTC.